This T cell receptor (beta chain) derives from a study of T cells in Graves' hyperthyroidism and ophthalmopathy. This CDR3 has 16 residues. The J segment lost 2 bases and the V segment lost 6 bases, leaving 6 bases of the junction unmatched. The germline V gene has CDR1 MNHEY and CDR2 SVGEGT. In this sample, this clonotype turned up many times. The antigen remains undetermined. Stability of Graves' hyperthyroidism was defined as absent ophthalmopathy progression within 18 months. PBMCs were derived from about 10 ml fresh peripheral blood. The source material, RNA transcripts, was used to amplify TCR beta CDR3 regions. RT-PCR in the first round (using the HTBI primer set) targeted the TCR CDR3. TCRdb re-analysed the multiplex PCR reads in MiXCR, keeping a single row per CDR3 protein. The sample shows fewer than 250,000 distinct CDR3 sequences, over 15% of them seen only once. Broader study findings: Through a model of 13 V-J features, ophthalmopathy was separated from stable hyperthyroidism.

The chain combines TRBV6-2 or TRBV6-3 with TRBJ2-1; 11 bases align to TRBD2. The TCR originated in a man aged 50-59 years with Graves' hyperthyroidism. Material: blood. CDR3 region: CASRPGTSGTYNEQFF. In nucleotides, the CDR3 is TGTGCCAGCAGGCCCGGGACTAGCGGAACCTACAATGAGCAGTTCTTC.